Detailed here is one T cell receptor beta chain. Its antigen is undetermined. Primers: 60 Vbeta forward and 13 Jbeta reverse. Authors' data handling: Later reanalysis found approximately 80 million unique TCR beta chains, 9 million to 12 million of them shared. This table comes from immunoSEQ multiplex PCR, and its TCRdb copy is limited to in-frame clones, with some not included. Clone size and V and J calls were adopted from that table, with D and trimming inferred from the DNA. The data contain some 160,000 clones, around 78% of them singletons. The data stem from a study of cytomegalovirus exposure and HLA in healthy donors. Study-wide results and caveats: Presence/absence analyses assumed roughly uniform sequencing depth across donors. The Asian-associated ancestry cluster reportedly had fewer N-insertions than the roughly 670-donor mean in a later analysis. A cluster of highly shared sequence variants was likely a sequencing artifact.

The germline V gene encodes CDR1 LGHNA and CDR2 YNFKEQ. This CDR3 comprises 16 residues. V gave up 2 bases and J gave up 3 bases, with 16 bases separating them. The chain combines TRBV4-2 with TRBJ1-1, with D perhaps matching TRBD1 (6 bases). The sequence was collected from a man aged 35-49 years in good health and CMV-seronegative. The source material was PBMCs. The CDR3, as DNA: TGTGCCAGCAGCCAAACAGGGTGGGGAACGTACACTGAAGCTTTCTTT. This encodes CASSQTGWGTYTEAFF.